This T cell receptor beta chain appears in the sequencing data of a study of tumor-infiltrating lymphocytes in primary liver carcinoma. From around 500 ng of total RNA, TCR beta-specific cDNA was reverse-transcribed using a constant-region primer. Three nested multiplex PCR rounds, a slightly modified ARM-PCR, produced the libraries for TCR beta. For approximately 11 cycles apiece, the opening two PCR rounds ran with TRBV1-TRBV30 forward primers and a C-beta reverse primer. One entry per CDR3 protein, called by TCRdb with MiXCR from the multiplex PCR reads. The repertoire holds 90,000 to 150,000 distinct CDR3 sequences, 65% to 75% seen once, with over 8% in the top ten. CDR1 MDHEN and CDR2 SYDVKM come from the germline V gene. The CDR3 runs 15 residues. V shed 5 bases and J shed 0 bases, with 13 bases lying between them. The study co-extracted DNA and RNA from approximately 20-30 mg of unsorted bulk tissue.

Specimen: tumor-adjacent normal liver tissue. The chain joins TRBV28 to TRBJ1-1; D is unclear. The sequence was collected from a woman aged 60-75 years with primary liver carcinoma and hepatitis B virus infection. This CDR3 is CASSLSGPLNTEAFF. DNA for the CDR3: TGTGCCAGCAGTCTCTCCGGGCCTCTGAACACTGAAGCTTTCTTT. The variable domain in full, completed from reference TRBV28 and TRBJ1-1, reads DVKVTQSSRYLVKRTGEKVFLECVQDMDHENMFWYRQDPGLGLRLIYFSYDVKMKEKGDIPEGYSVSREKKERFSLILESASTNQTSMYLCASSLSGPLNTEAFFGQGTRLTVV.